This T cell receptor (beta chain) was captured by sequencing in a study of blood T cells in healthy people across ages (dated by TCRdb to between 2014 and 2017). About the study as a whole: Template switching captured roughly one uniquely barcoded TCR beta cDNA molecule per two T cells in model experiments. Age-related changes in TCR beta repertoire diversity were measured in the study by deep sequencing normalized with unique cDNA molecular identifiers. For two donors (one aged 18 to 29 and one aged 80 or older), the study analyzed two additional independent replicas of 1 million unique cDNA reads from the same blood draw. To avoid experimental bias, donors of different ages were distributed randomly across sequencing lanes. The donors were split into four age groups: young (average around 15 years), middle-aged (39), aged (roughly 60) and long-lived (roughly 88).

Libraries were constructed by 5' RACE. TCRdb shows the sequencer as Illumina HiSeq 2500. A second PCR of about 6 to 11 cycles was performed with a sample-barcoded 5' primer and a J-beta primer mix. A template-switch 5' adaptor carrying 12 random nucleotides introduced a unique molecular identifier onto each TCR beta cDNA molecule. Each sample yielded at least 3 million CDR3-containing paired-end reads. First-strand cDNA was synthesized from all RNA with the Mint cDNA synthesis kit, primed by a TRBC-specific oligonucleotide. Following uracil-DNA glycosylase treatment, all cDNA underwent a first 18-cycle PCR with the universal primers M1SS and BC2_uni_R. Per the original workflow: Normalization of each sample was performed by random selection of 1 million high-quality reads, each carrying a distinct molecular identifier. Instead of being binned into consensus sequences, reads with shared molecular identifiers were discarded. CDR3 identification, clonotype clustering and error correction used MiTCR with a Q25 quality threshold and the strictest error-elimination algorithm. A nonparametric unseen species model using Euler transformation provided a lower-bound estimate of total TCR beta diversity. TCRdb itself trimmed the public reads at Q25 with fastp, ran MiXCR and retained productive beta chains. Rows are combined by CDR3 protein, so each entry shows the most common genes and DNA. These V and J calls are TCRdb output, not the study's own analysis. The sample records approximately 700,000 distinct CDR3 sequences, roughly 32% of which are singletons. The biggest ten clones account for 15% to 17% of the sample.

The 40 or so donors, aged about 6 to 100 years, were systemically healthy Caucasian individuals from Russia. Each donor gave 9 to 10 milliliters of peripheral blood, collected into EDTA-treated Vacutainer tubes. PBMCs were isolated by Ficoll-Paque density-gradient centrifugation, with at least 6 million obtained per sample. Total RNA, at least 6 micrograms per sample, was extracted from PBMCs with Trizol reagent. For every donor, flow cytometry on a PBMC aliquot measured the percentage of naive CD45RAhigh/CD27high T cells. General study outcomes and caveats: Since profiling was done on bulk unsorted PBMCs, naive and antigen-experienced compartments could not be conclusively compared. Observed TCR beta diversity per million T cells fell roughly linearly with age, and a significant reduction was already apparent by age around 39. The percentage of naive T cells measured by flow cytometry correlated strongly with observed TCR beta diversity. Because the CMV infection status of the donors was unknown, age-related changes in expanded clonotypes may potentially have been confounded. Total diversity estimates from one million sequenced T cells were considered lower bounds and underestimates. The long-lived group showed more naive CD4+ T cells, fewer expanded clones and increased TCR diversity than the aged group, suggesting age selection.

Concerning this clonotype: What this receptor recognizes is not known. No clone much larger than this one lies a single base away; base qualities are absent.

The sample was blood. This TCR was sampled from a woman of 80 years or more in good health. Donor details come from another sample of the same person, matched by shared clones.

CDR3 reads: CSAPRLVAGDRNEQFF. The DNA reads as follows: TGCAGTGCTCCCCGGCTCGTAGCGGGAGATCGGAATGAGCAGTTCTTC. The sequence is built from TRBV20-1 and TRBJ2-1, with 9 bases in between that match TRBD2. The CDR3 spans 16 residues, from the cysteine through the phenylalanine. Only the CDR3 part of the read is kept: 48 bases, read in frame from the first base. V has 5 bases trimmed and J has 7 bases trimmed; junction bases matching no gene number 15. CDR1 DFQATT and CDR2 SNEGSKA are derived from the germline V gene (reference sequence).